The entry below describes one TCR beta chain. The antigen is not known. It was 150 to 250 ng DNA, 25,000 to 35,000 T cell genomes, that sorted-subset replicate PCRs used. Assay: immunoSEQ multiplex PCR; the TCRdb copy retains only in-frame clones and omits some. The sample lists roughly 1,500,000 clones; 95% to 99% were seen once. Germline V gene lookup returns CDR1 LNHDA and CDR2 SQIVND (reference sequence). The CDR3 extends over 14 amino acids. J gave up 6 bases and V 4 bases, and 7 bases lay outside the gene matches. This entry comes from a study of shared clonotypes between healthy human individuals. Overall study: Donors consisted of a couple of women and a few men between 18 and 49. CD8 memory received one plate per donor, CD8 naive two, CD4 memory three and CD4 naive three.

Broader study findings: Sampling was confined to blood; repertoires within tissues likely differ.

The sample comprised naive CD4+ T cells sorted from blood. As to subset: CD45RA+ positively selected. The clonotype originates from a man aged 25-40 years in good health. The V gene is TRBV19, the J gene TRBJ1-2; TRBD1 agrees at 8 bases. In DNA, the CDR3 is TGTGCCAGTAGTACGGGCAGGGGGCTTGATGGCTACACCTTC. Its translation is CASSTGRGLDGYTF.